These T cell receptor beta chains were read from a single sample in a study of T cells in localized non-small cell lung cancer. Sequencing was performed with immunoSEQ multiplex PCR; in TCRdb, only in-frame clones are kept and a portion is missing. The sample contains roughly 23,000 clones, less than 90% of which appear only once. The sequenced sample was peripheral blood, obtained before any cancer treatment. The receptors were gathered from a male donor aged 60 or older with stage I lung adenocarcinoma. Each CDR3 is given with its conserved first and last residue. A D gene is named only where the DNA matches it firmly. The size field is filled for only some rows; it gives once, few, many or a size class.

abundance,d_gene,v_gene,j_gene,CDR3aa,CDR3nt
.,.,TRBV6-4,TRBJ2-3,CASSERYGDTQYF,TGTGCCAGCAGTGAGAGGTATGGAGATACGCAGTATTTT
few,TRBD2,TRBV29-1,TRBJ2-5,CSQAGVGETQYF,TGCAGCCAAGCGGGAGTAGGGGAGACCCAGTACTTC
.,TRBD1,TRBV7-8,TRBJ2-7,CASSQDRGRLNEQYF,TGTGCCAGCAGCCAGGACAGGGGGCGCCTCAACGAGCAGTACTTC
.,.,TRBV7-9,TRBJ1-1,CASSSHDRWGMNTEAFF,TGTGCCAGCAGCTCCCACGACAGGTGGGGCATGAACACTGAAGCTTTCTTT
.,.,TRBV5-1,TRBJ1-1,CASSPISGVNTEAFF,TGCGCCAGCAGCCCGATTTCAGGGGTGAACACTGAAGCTTTCTTT
.,TRBD1,TRBV19,TRBJ2-7,CASSPGGPNSYEQYF,TGTGCCAGTAGTCCAGGGGGACCCAACTCCTACGAGCAGTACTTC
.,TRBD1,TRBV4-2,TRBJ2-1,CASSQDIGQGAGEQFF,TGTGCCAGCAGCCAAGATATTGGACAGGGGGCCGGTGAGCAGTTCTTC
.,.,TRBV18,TRBJ2-1,CASSSGGRSDEQFF,TGTGCCAGCTCTTCAGGAGGGAGGTCGGATGAGCAGTTCTTC
.,.,TRBV7-2,TRBJ2-1,CASSPTRSSYNEQFF,TGTGCCAGCAGCCCAACACGAAGCTCCTACAATGAGCAGTTCTTC
.,.,TRBV18,TRBJ2-7,CASSPVGRGMRGYEQYF,TGTGCCAGCTCACCGGTTGGCAGGGGGATGCGGGGCTACGAGCAGTACTTC
.,TRBD1,TRBV2,TRBJ1-5,CASSYSGGGDQPQHF,TGTGCCAGCAGCTACTCAGGGGGAGGTGACCAGCCCCAGCATTTT
.,.,TRBV7-2,TRBJ1-2,CASSLGVPRGYGYTF,TGTGCCAGCAGCTTAGGGGTTCCGAGGGGTTATGGCTACACCTTC
.,TRBD2,TRBV7-2,TRBJ2-3,CASSLTGGPTDTQYF,TGTGCCAGCAGCTTAACGGGGGGGCCGACAGATACGCAGTATTTT
.,.,TRBV9,TRBJ1-5,CASSVGPGGGGPQHF,TGTGCCAGCAGCGTAGGGCCGGGGGGCGGAGGGCCCCAGCATTTT
.,.,TRBV10-3,TRBJ2-1,CAITGGGTRLVDNEQFF,TGTGCCATCACCGGAGGAGGTACGCGACTAGTTGATAATGAGCAGTTCTTC
.,TRBD1,TRBV25-1,TRBJ1-2,CASSEDRGGYGYTF,TGTGCCAGCAGTGAGGACAGGGGGGGCTATGGCTACACCTTC
.,.,TRBV6-1,TRBJ1-5,CASTESGGNQPQHF,TGTGCCAGCACGGAATCCGGGGGCAATCAGCCCCAGCATTTT
.,TRBD2,TRBV27,TRBJ2-7,CASSLFGTSGAYEQYF,TGTGCCAGCAGTCTATTCGGGACTAGCGGAGCCTACGAGCAGTACTTC
.,.,TRBV29-1,TRBJ2-1,CSVGSADNEQFF,TGCAGCGTTGGATCAGCGGACAATGAGCAGTTCTTC
.,TRBD1,TRBV5-5,TRBJ1-6,CASSLGTGFGSPLHF,TGTGCCAGCAGCTTGGGGACAGGGTTTGGGTCACCCCTCCACTTT